This T cell receptor beta chain was recovered during a study of blood T cell repertoires in COVID-19 (dated by TCRdb to the early 2020s). About the investigation overall: The collaborator samples originated in the United States, Italy and Spain and spanned the acute and convalescent phases of COVID-19. HLA class I and class II types, where available, came from metadata supplied by the sample provider rather than from assay-based typing. Sample metadata almost always included a de-identified subject ID, COVID-19 status, age in years and sex. Samples were obtained from the ongoing ImmuneRACE study (first 160 participants) and from over 1,000 subjects provided by 6 global collaborators. A freely available public database, intended as a resource for researchers studying the immune response to SARS-CoV-2, is where the repertoires were released. The prospective study material was composed of cDNA or gDNA derived from T cells, B-cell-depleted T cells, or PBMCs. Subjects who had been exposed to COVID-19, were actively infected with it, or had recovered from it provided the deeply sampled blood TCRbeta repertoires that made up the dataset. What the work shows at the level of the full study, not this receptor alone: The quantity of clinical and demographic metadata differed by source and by participant and was supplied without curation.

One collaborating source in Seattle enrolled patients during active infection and followed them longitudinally through the course of disease. Each collaborating institution followed its own protocols to collect whole blood in K2EDTA tubes. For TCRbeta analysis, collaborators shipped samples as frozen whole blood, isolated PBMCs, or DNA extracted from either of those sample types. For CDR1 and CDR2, the germline V gene lists MDHEN and SYDVKM. The CDR3 runs 15 amino acids, cysteine and phenylalanine included. Just CDR3 DNA is preserved here, 45 bases in frame from base 1. Cut back by 5 bases and 8 bases, the V and J ends lie 21 bases apart. This clone was seen a handful of times. Its cognate antigen has yet to be identified. The record has no base qualities; no much larger clone is one base away. TCRbeta CDR3 regions were amplified from genomic DNA using the immunoSEQ Assay, a bias-controlled multiplex PCR. The paper's processing steps were these. The number of nucleated cells in each sample was estimated by amplification of reference gene primers within the assay. To quantify the absolute abundance of each unique TCRbeta CDR3 rearrangement, sequence reads were collapsed and filtered. For each sample, productive Simpson clonality was calculated as the square root of Simpson's diversity index across productive rearrangements. TCRdb re-hosts the immuneACCESS table, in-frame sequences only. Its copies lack some clones; in the studies checked, an unresolved V gene accounts for under half of them, and the cause for the rest is not known. V and J calls and clone size are given by that table; D and trimming were obtained from the DNA. The sample data list roughly 200,000 clones, and around 84% of these were observed just once. About 10% of the sample belongs to the ten largest clones.

Material: peripheral blood. This clonotype was obtained from a woman older than 75 with COVID-19, enrolled during active disease. The receptor chain draws on TRBV28 and TRBJ1-2, and TRBD1 may be the D gene, going by 6 matching bases. Here is the DNA: TGTGCCAGCAGTCCCCAGACGGGGGGCCTAGTGGGCTACACCTTC. This yields the protein CASSPQTGGLVGYTF.